The 15 T cell receptor beta chains presented below share a single source sample, sequenced in a study of blood T cell repertoires in COVID-19. Some clones are missing from TCRdb's copy, which holds only in-frame ones; the method was immunoSEQ multiplex PCR. This sample has 45,000 to 60,000 clones, with roughly four fifths found just once. The sample taken for sequencing was peripheral blood. The receptors were gathered from an elderly man with COVID-19, enrolled during active disease.

The chain carries TRBV20-1 and TRBJ2-1; D gene unclear. CDR3 length equals 14 residues. Germline V gene data show CDR1 as DFQATT and CDR2 as SNEGSKA (reference sequence). Trimming left V 3 bases short and J 0 bases short, with 9 bases between. The CDR3 spells CSASTVSSYNEQFF. The CDR3, as DNA: TGCAGTGCTAGTACGGTGAGCTCCTACAATGAGCAGTTCTTC.

CDR3 DNA sequence: TGTGCCAGCAGCTTAGGAGGGACAGGGTCTTACGAGCAGTACTTC. Its translation: CASSLGGTGSYEQYF. V gene TRBV11-2 combines with J gene TRBJ2-7, with 9 bases fitting TRBD1. CDR1 is SGHAT and CDR2 is FQNNGV in the germline V gene. This CDR3 is 15 amino acids long. V lost 1 base to trimming and J lost 4 bases; unmatched junction nucleotides: 5.

The rearrangement joins TRBV2 to TRBJ1-1; D gene ambiguous. Germline-derived CDR1 and CDR2 are SNHLY and FYNNEI. This CDR3 spans 13 amino acids. The V end was cut by 4 bases, the J end by 4 bases, with 10 bases between. The CDR3 region is CASSGTEFTEAFF. CDR3 nucleotides: TGTGCCAGCAGTGGGACTGAGTTCACTGAAGCTTTCTTT.

The rearrangement joins TRBV24-1 to TRBJ2-2; D is possibly TRBD1 (7 bases). Germline V gene lookup returns CDR1 KGHDR and CDR2 SFDVKD. Trimming took 5 bases from V and 0 from J, leaving 21 bases between them. The CDR3 spans 19 residues. CDR3 DNA sequence: TGTGCCACCAGTGGTACTCGACAGGGAGGCGGCGCGAACACCGGGGAGCTGTTTTTT. Translated: CATSGTRQGGGANTGELFF.

This clone was detected a few times. The rearrangement joins TRBV19 to TRBJ2-2, with TRBD2 as a possible D gene (6 bases). Trimming stripped 6 bases from V and 0 bases from J, with 14 bases between. The CDR3 sequence is 16 residues long. Germline V CDR1 and CDR2: LNHDA, SQIVND (reference sequence). Here the CDR3 DNA reads TGTGCCAGTAGCCCTCAAGGAGGGTCGAACACCGGGGAGCTGTTTTTT. Its translation: CASSPQGGSNTGELFF.

V and J are TRBV5-5 and TRBJ2-1, with 7 bases that match TRBD1. Unmatched junction bases numbered 6, after V lost 3 bases and J lost 0 bases. Per germline, CDR1 SGHKS and CDR2 YYEKEE (reference sequence). The CDR3 contains 16 residues. CDR3 region: CASSSLGGSSYNEQFF. CDR3 DNA: TGTGCCAGCAGCTCCCTAGGGGGCAGCTCCTACAATGAGCAGTTCTTC.

The rearrangement joins TRBV24-1 to TRBJ2-1; a weak D match, TRBD2 (7 bases). The germline V gene encodes CDR1 KGHDR and CDR2 SFDVKD. This CDR3 contains 14 residues. Trimming removed 0 bases at V and 8 bases at J, with 10 bases between. The CDR3 is CATSDLGGGHEQFF. As DNA, the CDR3 is TGTGCCACCAGTGATTTGGGGGGGGGCCATGAGCAGTTCTTC.

V usage is TRBV5-5 and J usage is TRBJ1-1; TRBD1 is a possible D gene (5 bases). Trimming left V 2 bases short and J 8 bases short, with 13 bases between. There are 13 residues in the CDR3. Germline CDR1 is SGHKS and CDR2 is YYEKEE (reference sequence). Written as DNA, the CDR3 is TGTGCCAGCAGCTTTGACAGCCTTTTAGAAGCTTTCTTT. This sequence encodes CASSFDSLLEAFF.

The chain has TRBV10-3 and TRBJ1-1; possibly TRBD1 for D (6 bases). V dropped 7 bases and J dropped 7 bases, with 22 bases sitting between them. The CDR3 extends over 15 amino acids. Germline V gives CDR1 ENHRY, CDR2 SYGVKD. CDR3 in DNA: TGTGCCATCAAGCCTAGGGGAGGGGGAAAGGGTGAAGCTTTCTTT. Protein sequence: CAIKPRGGGKGEAFF.

The genes are TRBV4-1 and TRBJ2-3; possibly TRBD1 for D (5 bases). The CDR3 loop spans 15 amino acids. V shed 1 base and J shed 5 bases, with 13 bases lying between them. From germline, CDR1 is MGHRA and CDR2 YSYEKL. The CDR3: CASSQGIRDEDTQYF. CDR3 sequence (DNA): TGCGCCAGCAGCCAAGGGATCAGGGATGAAGATACGCAGTATTTT.

There are a few counts of this clone. V usage is TRBV30 and J usage is TRBJ2-5; TRBD2 aligns across 8 bases. This CDR3 spans 15 amino acids. The germline V gene has CDR1 GTSNPN and CDR2 SVGIG (reference sequence). The junction had 16 bases not matched to a gene; V was cut back by 8 bases and J by 5 bases. The CDR3: CAATTGKRGWETQYF. The CDR3 bases are TGTGCCGCCACGACTGGGAAGCGGGGGTGGGAGACCCAGTACTTC.

The table lists this clone with a few counts. The V call is TRBV28, the J call TRBJ1-1; no clear D. This CDR3 spans 18 amino acids. The germline gives CDR1 MDHEN, CDR2 SYDVKM. V was shortened by 4 bases and J by 1 base, with 22 bases between the two germline ends. Here the CDR3 DNA reads TGTGCCAGCAGTTACCTCGGTGCTTGGCAGGCCCCGAACACTGAAGCTTTCTTT. Encoded protein: CASSYLGAWQAPNTEAFF.

The table lists this clone with a few counts. The chain employs TRBV27 and TRBJ1-1, with 10 bases aligning to TRBD1. Looked up from germline, CDR1 is MNHEY and CDR2 is SMNVEV (reference sequence). J was trimmed by 0 bases and V by 5 bases; bases with no gene match: 9. The CDR3 contains 17 residues. CDR3 in amino acids: CASSPGTGVVMNTEAFF. CDR3 coding DNA: TGTGCCAGCAGTCCCGGGACAGGGGTTGTCATGAACACTGAAGCTTTCTTT.

To note about this clone: Within the sample, other DNA sequences also encode this same CDR3. The chain uses TRBV11-2 and TRBJ1-1, with D uncertain. CDR3 length: 13 amino acids. Germline V CDR1 and CDR2: SGHAT, FQNNGV. Deletions cut 5 bases from V and 5 bases from J, with 12 bases between. The DNA for the CDR3 is TGTGCCAGCAGCCTAGCGGGAGGAACTGAAGCTTTCTTT. Translating it yields CASSLAGGTEAFF.

The CDR3 coding sequence is TGTGCCACCAGTGATCCGGGACTCACAGATACGCAGTATTTT. This encodes CATSDPGLTDTQYF. The chain links TRBV24-1 to TRBJ2-3; possibly TRBD2 for D (6 bases). The germline V gene encodes CDR1 KGHDR and CDR2 SFDVKD. The CDR3 runs 14 residues. The V gene lost 3 bases and the J gene lost 2 bases, with 8 bases spanning the gap.